The T cell receptor (beta chain) described here comes from a study of T cells in tuberculosis. The CDR3 runs to 16 residues. Germline CDR1 SNHLY, CDR2 FYNNEI. V was trimmed by 0 bases and J by 7 bases, leaving 18 bases between them. The data were produced by immunoSEQ multiplex PCR, yet TCRdb's version contains in-frame clones alone and is incomplete. The sample holds 20,000 to 25,000 clones; approximately 97% are singletons and the top ten take 6.2%. This clonotype was obtained from a donor between 10 and 35 years old with latent tuberculosis or without tuberculosis infection. The sequenced sample was PBMCs. The chain joins TRBV2 to TRBJ1-2, with D possibly TRBD1 on 5 matching bases. Here the CDR3 reads CASSEAPQGIRGGYTF. The CDR3 DNA is TGTGCCAGCAGTGAAGCGCCCCAGGGTATCAGAGGTGGCTACACCTTC.